Below, one T cell receptor beta chain is given with its context. The antigen remains undetermined. This record belongs to a study of PD-L1 blockade in urothelial cancer. Study overall: Atezolizumab (1,200 mg intravenously every 3 weeks) began in about 2014 for patients. The analyses of blood took place 3 weeks (second dose) and 6 weeks after treatment start. Study outcomes and limitations: Clonality of blood TCR below the median before treatment predicted better survival.

Time point indicated: pretreatment peripheral blood. Spiked synthetic TCR analogs estimated absolute template abundance per PCR. Clones were read by immunoSEQ multiplex PCR, and TCRdb kept only the in-frame ones, dropping some. Of 60,000 to 75,000 clones listed, 70% to 90% were seen once; the top ten hold approximately 15%. V shed 8 bases and J shed 7 bases, with 15 bases lying between them. The CDR3 is 13 amino acids. Germline-derived CDR1 and CDR2 are SQVTM and ANQGSEA. This receptor was identified in a man between 60 and 75 years old with urothelial cancer. The chain combines TRBV29-1 with TRBJ1-6; D is unclear. Sequenced here: PBMCs, sampled around atezolizumab (anti-PD-L1) treatment. In nucleotides, the CDR3 is TGCAGCTCGAGGCCTTCCACCAATTCACCCCTCCACTTT. Protein: CSSRPSTNSPLHF. Together with reference TRBV29-1 and TRBJ1-6, the CDR3 gives the full variable domain: SAVISQKPSRDICQRGTSLTIQCQVDSQVTMMFWYRQQPGQSLTLIATANQGSEATYESGFVIDKFPISRPNLTFSTLTVSNMSPEDSSIYLCSSRPSTNSPLHFGNGTRLTVT.